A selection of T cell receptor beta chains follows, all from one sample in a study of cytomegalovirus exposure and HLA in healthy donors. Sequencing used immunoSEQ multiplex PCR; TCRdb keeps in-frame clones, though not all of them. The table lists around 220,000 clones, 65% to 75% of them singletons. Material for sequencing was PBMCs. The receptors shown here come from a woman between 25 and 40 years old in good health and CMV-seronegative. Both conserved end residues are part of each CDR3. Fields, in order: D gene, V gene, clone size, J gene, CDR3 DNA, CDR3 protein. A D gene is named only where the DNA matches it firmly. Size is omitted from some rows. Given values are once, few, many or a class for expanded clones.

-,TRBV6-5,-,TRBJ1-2,TGTGCCAGCAGTTATGACAGCTCTGGCTATGGCTACACCTTC,CASSYDSSGYGYTF
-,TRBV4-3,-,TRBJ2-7,TGCGCCAGCTCCCGTTACCACAACTCCTACGAGCAGTACTTC,CASSRYHNSYEQYF
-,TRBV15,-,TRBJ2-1,TGTGCCACCAGCGTTTCGGGGCTAGCGAATGAGCAGTTCTTC,CATSVSGLANEQFF
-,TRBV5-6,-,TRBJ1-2,TGTGCCAGCAGCTTAAGCGCGACCGACGGCTACACCTTC,CASSLSATDGYTF
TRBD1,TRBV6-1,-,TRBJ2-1,TGTGCCAGCAGTTTGGGACAGGGACCCTACAATGAGCAGTTCTTC,CASSLGQGPYNEQFF
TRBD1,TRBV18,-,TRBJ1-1,TGTGCCAGCTCACCACAATCTGGACAGGGGTTGGCGGAAGCTTTCTTT,CASSPQSGQGLAEAFF
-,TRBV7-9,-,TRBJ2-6,TGTGCCAGCAGCTTAGCTCAGGGCTCTGGGGCCAACGTCCTGACTTTC,CASSLAQGSGANVLTF
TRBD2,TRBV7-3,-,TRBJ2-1,TGTGCCAGCAGCGCGACACCACGGACTAGCGGGAGCTTGAATGAGCAGTTCTTC,CASSATPRTSGSLNEQFF
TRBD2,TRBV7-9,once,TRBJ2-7,TGTGCCAGCAGCCCAAGACTAGCGGGAGGCTACGAGCAGTACTTC,CASSPRLAGGYEQYF
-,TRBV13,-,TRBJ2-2,TGTGCCAGCAGCTTGCTGCGGGAGAACACCGGGGAGCTGTTTTTT,CASSLLRENTGELFF
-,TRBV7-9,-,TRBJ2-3,TGTGCCAGCAGCTTAGGGACTCCTACAGATACGCAGTATTTT,CASSLGTPTDTQYF
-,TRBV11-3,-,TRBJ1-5,TGTGCCAGCAGCTCTTATCCCCAGGAGGGCGTAAATCAGCCCCAGCATTTT,CASSSYPQEGVNQPQHF
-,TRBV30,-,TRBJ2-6,TGTGCCTGGAGTCTCAGGTCTGGGGCCAACGTCCTGACTTTC,CAWSLRSGANVLTF
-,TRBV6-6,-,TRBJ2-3,TGTGCCAGCAGCCGGGGGTTCCCAGATACGCAGTATTTT,CASSRGFPDTQYF
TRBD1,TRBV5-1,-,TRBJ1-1,TGCGCCAGCAGCTCAGGGACAGCCAACACTGAAGCTTTCTTT,CASSSGTANTEAFF
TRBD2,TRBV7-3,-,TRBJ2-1,TGTGCCAGCAGCCAAGGACTAGCGGGCTACAATGAGCAGTTCTTC,CASSQGLAGYNEQFF
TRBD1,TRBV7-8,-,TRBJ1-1,TGTGCCAGCAGCTCTCGACAGGGACGTGTTTATACTGAAGCTTTCTTT,CASSSRQGRVYTEAFF
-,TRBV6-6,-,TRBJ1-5,TGTGCCAGCAGTTACGGGCAGGGAAATCAGCCCCAGCATTTT,CASSYGQGNQPQHF
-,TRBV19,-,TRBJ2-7,TGTGCCAGTAGTTTAGTTGGGCAGTCCTACGAGCAGTACTTC,CASSLVGQSYEQYF
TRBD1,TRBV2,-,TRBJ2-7,TGTGCCAGCAGCCTCGGACAGGGGGCGATCTACGAGCAGTACTTC,CASSLGQGAIYEQYF
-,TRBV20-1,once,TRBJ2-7,TGCAGTGCTTCCAGGGTCTACGAGCAGTACTTC,CSASRVYEQYF
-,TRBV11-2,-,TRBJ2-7,TGTGCCAGCAGCTTAGGGACAGTTTACGAGCAGTACTTC,CASSLGTVYEQYF
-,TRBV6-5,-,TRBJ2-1,TGTGCCAGCATTCGACTTGAGCAGTTCTTC,CASIRLEQFF
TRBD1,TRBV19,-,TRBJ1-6,TGTGCCAGTAGTATAGAGGGACAGGGGGCGTATTCACCCCTCCACTTT,CASSIEGQGAYSPLHF
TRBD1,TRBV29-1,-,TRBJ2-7,TGCAGCGTTGAACAACCGGGACAGCCCTACGAGCAGTACTTC,CSVEQPGQPYEQYF
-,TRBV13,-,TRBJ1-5,TGTGCCAGCAGCTTAGGCCGAGATCAGCCCCAGCATTTT,CASSLGRDQPQHF
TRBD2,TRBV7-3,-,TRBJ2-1,TGTGCCAGCAGCCCTGGGACTAGGAATGAGCAGTTCTTC,CASSPGTRNEQFF
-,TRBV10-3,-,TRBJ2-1,TGTGCCATCAGTGCAAGCGGAACATACAATGAGCAGTTCTTC,CAISASGTYNEQFF
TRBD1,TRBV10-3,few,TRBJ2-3,TGTGCCATCTGGAGGACAGGAACAGATACGCAGTATTTT,CAIWRTGTDTQYF
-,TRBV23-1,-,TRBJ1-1,TGCGCCAGCAGTCACCCTCCCGTGAGGTGTGAAGCTTTCTTT,CASSHPPVRCEAFF
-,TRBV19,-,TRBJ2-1,TGTGCCAGTAGTATAGAGACACATCCGAGCTCCTACAATGAGCAGTTCTTC,CASSIETHPSSYNEQFF
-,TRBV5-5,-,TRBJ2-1,TGTGCCAGCAGCTTGTCTGCGTACAATGAGCAGTTCTTC,CASSLSAYNEQFF
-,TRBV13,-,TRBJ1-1,TGTGCCAGCAGCTCGGGGATTGGGAACACTGAAGCTTTCTTT,CASSSGIGNTEAFF
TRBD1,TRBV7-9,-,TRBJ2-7,TGTTCCAGCAGCCCCGGACAGGGTGGAAACTACGAGCAGTACTTC,CSSSPGQGGNYEQYF
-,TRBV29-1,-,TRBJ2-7,TGCAGCGCGGGACAAGGAGCATACGAGCAGTACTTC,CSAGQGAYEQYF
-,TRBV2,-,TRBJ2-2,TGTGCCAGCAGTTCCCTAGAGGATTACGGGGAGCTGTTTTTT,CASSSLEDYGELFF
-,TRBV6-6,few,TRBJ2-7,TGTGCCACCAACTACGAGCAGTACTTC,CATNYEQYF
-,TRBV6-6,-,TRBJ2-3,TGTGCCAGCAGAGCCCGATACGATAGCGATACGCAGTATTTT,CASRARYDSDTQYF
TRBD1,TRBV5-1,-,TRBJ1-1,TGCGCCAGCAGATTGGGACAGGGGAACACTGAAGCTTTCTTT,CASRLGQGNTEAFF
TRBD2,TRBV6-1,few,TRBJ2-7,TGTGCCAGCAGTGAAAGTCTAGCGGGGGCCTACGAGCAGTACTTC,CASSESLAGAYEQYF
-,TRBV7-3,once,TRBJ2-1,TGTGCCAGCAGCTTAACCCCGGATAGAGGGTCCAATGAGCAGTTCTTC,CASSLTPDRGSNEQFF
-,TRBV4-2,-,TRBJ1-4,TGTGCCAGCAGCCAAGAATTGGGCAGGGGAAGTGAAAAACTGTTTTTT,CASSQELGRGSEKLFF
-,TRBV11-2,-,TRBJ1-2,TGTGCCAGCAGCTTTGGGCCCCTCGCCCCAGATGGCTACACCTTC,CASSFGPLAPDGYTF
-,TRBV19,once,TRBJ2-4,TGTGTCAGTAGCACGACAGCCTCTGTCGGTCCCAAAAACATTCAGTACTTC,CVSSTTASVGPKNIQYF
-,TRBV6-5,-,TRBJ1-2,TGTGCCAGCAGTTACTCGATAGGAGTGTCGGGCTACACCTTC,CASSYSIGVSGYTF
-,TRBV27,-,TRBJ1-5,TGTGCCAGCAGTTTTGGAGGGGTCGGGCTGGTTAGTCAGCCCCAGCATTTT,CASSFGGVGLVSQPQHF
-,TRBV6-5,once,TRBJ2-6,TGTGCCAGCAGCAGGGCCGCTGGGGCCAACGTCCTGACTTTC,CASSRAAGANVLTF
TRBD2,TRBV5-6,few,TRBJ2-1,TGTGCCAGCAGCTTTACTAGCGGCTCCTACAATGAGCAGTTCTTC,CASSFTSGSYNEQFF
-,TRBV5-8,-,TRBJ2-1,TGTGACAGCAGCTTGGACCGGCGAACACACACTAGAAATGAGCAGTTCTTC,CDSSLDRRTHTRNEQFF